The clone carrying this T cell receptor (beta chain) was seen repeatedly, ten times or more. These data belong to a study of neurological immune-mediated disorders. TCRdb itself ran the 5' RACE reads through MiXCR, one entry per CDR3 protein. The sample has just over 95,000 distinct CDR3 sequences; roughly 4% are singletons. V lost 0 bases and J lost 5, with 7 bases in between. The length of the CDR3 is 13 residues. The V gene's germline CDR1 is GTSNPN and CDR2 SVGIG (reference sequence). The sequencing sample was made of PBMCs. The genes are TRBV30 and TRBJ2-2; the D is unclear. This TCR derives from a young woman with multiple sclerosis. The CDR3 DNA reads as TGTGCCTGGAGTGTACTCCGGACCGGGGAGCTGTTTTTT. It specifies CAWSVLRTGELFF.